These T cell receptor beta chains were read from a single sample in a study of beta chain features in type 1 diabetes. Repertoires were generated with immunoSEQ multiplex PCR, while TCRdb's copy carries only in-frame clones and drops some. The data contain around 430,000 clones, 30% of them singletons. The sequenced sample consisted of naive CD4+ T cells from blood. Receptor source: a young man in good health. CDR3s include the opening cysteine and the closing phenylalanine or tryptophan. Each record gives: J gene, V gene, CDR3 protein.

J gene: TRBJ1-4; V gene: TRBV11-2; CDR3 protein: CASSQDAAFNEKLFF
J gene: TRBJ2-1; V gene: TRBV30; CDR3 protein: CAWSGEGGWQGEQFF
J gene: TRBJ2-5; V gene: TRBV7-9; CDR3 protein: CASSFSGWSETQYF
J gene: TRBJ2-7; V gene: TRBV4-3; CDR3 protein: CASSQAASVHEQYF
J gene: TRBJ2-1; V gene: TRBV9; CDR3 protein: CASSVNPLAGASEQFF
J gene: TRBJ2-3; V gene: TRBV28; CDR3 protein: CASSFPPSDTQYF
J gene: TRBJ2-3; V gene: TRBV6-1; CDR3 protein: CASTTGQYTDTQYF
J gene: TRBJ1-4; V gene: TRBV30; CDR3 protein: CAWSIDRVSLFF
J gene: TRBJ2-3; V gene: TRBV30; CDR3 protein: CASGGGLLRGTQYF
J gene: TRBJ2-7; V gene: TRBV9; CDR3 protein: CASTLGPYEQYF
J gene: TRBJ1-2; V gene: TRBV15; CDR3 protein: CATSRDHPRRGAGGYTF
J gene: TRBJ2-7; V gene: TRBV9; CDR3 protein: CASSVGSSGGYEQYF
J gene: TRBJ1-1; V gene: TRBV30; CDR3 protein: CAWTPGLQGGTEAFF
J gene: TRBJ2-1; V gene: TRBV18; CDR3 protein: CASSPGGSSYNEQFF
J gene: TRBJ2-7; V gene: TRBV5-6; CDR3 protein: CASTRGGREGPYEQYF
J gene: TRBJ1-5; V gene: TRBV6-6; CDR3 protein: CASSYAGLYSNQPQHF
J gene: TRBJ2-6; V gene: TRBV5-4; CDR3 protein: CASSPEIRVSGANVLTF
J gene: TRBJ1-4; V gene: TRBV29-1; CDR3 protein: CSVALGAEKLFF
J gene: TRBJ1-4; V gene: TRBV30; CDR3 protein: CAWRGDGEKLFF
J gene: TRBJ2-5; V gene: TRBV28; CDR3 protein: CASSLKETQYF
J gene: TRBJ1-2; V gene: TRBV14; CDR3 protein: CASSQVVGYGYTF
J gene: TRBJ1-1; V gene: TRBV28; CDR3 protein: CASASSEAFF
J gene: TRBJ2-5; V gene: TRBV7-7; CDR3 protein: CASSLQGPQETQYF
J gene: TRBJ2-1; V gene: TRBV30; CDR3 protein: CAWSVVGVYSYNEQFF
J gene: TRBJ2-3; V gene: TRBV10-3; CDR3 protein: CAISPGPGTDTQYF
J gene: TRBJ2-5; V gene: TRBV29-1; CDR3 protein: CSAAGTSEREAQYF
J gene: TRBJ1-5; V gene: TRBV4-1; CDR3 protein: CASSQDGQGNQPQHF
J gene: TRBJ2-2; V gene: TRBV11-1; CDR3 protein: CASSLQRNTGELFF
J gene: TRBJ1-1; V gene: TRBV7-3; CDR3 protein: CASSSQVNTEAFF